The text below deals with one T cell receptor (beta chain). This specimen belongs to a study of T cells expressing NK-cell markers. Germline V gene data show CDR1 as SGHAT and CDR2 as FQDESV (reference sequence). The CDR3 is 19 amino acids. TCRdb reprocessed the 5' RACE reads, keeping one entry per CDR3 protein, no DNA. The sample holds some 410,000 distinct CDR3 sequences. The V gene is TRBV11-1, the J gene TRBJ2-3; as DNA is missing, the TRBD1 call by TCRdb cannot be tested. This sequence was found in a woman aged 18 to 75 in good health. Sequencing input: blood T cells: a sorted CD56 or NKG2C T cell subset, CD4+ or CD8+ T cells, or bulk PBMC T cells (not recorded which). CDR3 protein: CASSLALTAARGMTDTQYF.